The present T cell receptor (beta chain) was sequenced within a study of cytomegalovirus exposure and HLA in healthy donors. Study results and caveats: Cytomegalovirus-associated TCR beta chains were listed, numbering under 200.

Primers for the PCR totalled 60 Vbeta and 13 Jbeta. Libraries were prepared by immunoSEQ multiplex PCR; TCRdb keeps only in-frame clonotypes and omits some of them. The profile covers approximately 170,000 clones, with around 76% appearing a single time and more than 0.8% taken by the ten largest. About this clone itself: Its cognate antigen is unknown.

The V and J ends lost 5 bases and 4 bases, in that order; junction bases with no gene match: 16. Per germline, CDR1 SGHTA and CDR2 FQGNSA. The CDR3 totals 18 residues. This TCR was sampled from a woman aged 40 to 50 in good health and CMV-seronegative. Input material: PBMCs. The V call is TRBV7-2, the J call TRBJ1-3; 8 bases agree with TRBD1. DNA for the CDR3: TGTGCCAGCAGCCCCCGGACAGGGAGAGTTGTAGGGGGAAACACCATATATTTT. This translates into CASSPRTGRVVGGNTIYF.